A selection of T cell receptor beta chains follows, all from one sample in a study of cytomegalovirus exposure and HLA in healthy donors. TCRdb keeps only in-frame clones here, not all; method: immunoSEQ multiplex PCR. The data contain some 200,000 clones, about 89% of them singletons. The sequenced material came from PBMCs. Every receptor here comes from a man between 25 and 39 years old in good health and CMV-seropositive. Each CDR3 is given with its conserved first and last residue. D genes are given only for firm matches.

cdr3_aa | cdr3_nt | j_call | d_call | v_call
CASSSGTSGREEQYF | TGTGCCAGCAGTTCCGGGACTAGCGGGAGGGAAGAGCAGTACTTC | TRBJ2-7 | TRBD2 | TRBV27
CASSILGQYDEQYF | TGTGCCAGTAGTATATTAGGACAATACGACGAGCAGTACTTC | TRBJ2-7 | NA | TRBV19
CATSRVTTVGEQFF | TGTGCCACCAGCAGAGTCACTACAGTGGGGGAGCAGTTCTTC | TRBJ2-1 | NA | TRBV15
CASSQEGRSYGYTF | TGCGCCAGCAGCCAAGAAGGCAGGAGCTATGGCTACACCTTC | TRBJ1-2 | NA | TRBV4-3
CASSVMELGGELFF | TGTGCCAGCAGCGTAATGGAGCTTGGCGGGGAGCTGTTTTTT | TRBJ2-2 | NA | TRBV9
CASGTNYGYTF | TGTGCCAGTGGGACTAACTATGGCTACACCTTC | TRBJ1-2 | NA | TRBV19
CASSSQREAPLRYEQYF | TGTGCCAGCAGCTCCCAGCGGGAGGCCCCCCTTCGCTACGAGCAGTACTTC | TRBJ2-7 | TRBD2 | TRBV13
CASSRVVVGELFF | TGCGCCAGCAGCCGGGTCGTGGTAGGGGAGCTGTTTTTT | TRBJ2-2 | NA | TRBV4-1
CASSPGVGYTF | TGTGCCAGCAGCCCTGGGGTCGGCTACACCTTC | TRBJ1-2 | NA | TRBV9
CASSYGPPSTDTQYF | TGTGCCAGCTCCTACGGACCCCCTAGCACAGATACGCAGTATTTT | TRBJ2-3 | NA | TRBV18
CASGQGLNTEAFF | TGTGCCAGCGGACAGGGGTTGAACACTGAAGCTTTCTTT | TRBJ1-1 | TRBD1 | TRBV7-3
CASTRSGAGEKLFF | TGTGCCAGCACCCGGTCCGGGGCCGGTGAAAAACTGTTTTTT | TRBJ1-4 | NA | TRBV9